The 10 T cell receptor beta chains presented below share a single source sample, sequenced in a study of low-dose radiotherapy and immunotherapy resistance in tumors. Alpha and beta chains were covered, as first-strand cDNA relied on TRAV- and TRBV-specific primers. Both a constant-region primer and a V-primer adapter served to amplify TCRs across 15 to 25 PCR cycles. TCRdb re-derived calls from the reads in MiXCR, one entry per CDR3 protein. Of fewer than 110,000 distinct CDR3 sequences in the sample, less than 25% were seen once. Time point: after trial treatment. Treatment indicated: LDRT plus nivolumab, ipilimumab, low-dose cyclophosphamide and aspirin (RACIN trial). The input for sequencing was PBMCs, taken after low-dose radiotherapy plus immunotherapy. The source is a male donor with prostate cancer.

This clonotype was seen at least ten times. The chain joins TRBV4-3 to TRBJ2-1, with D perhaps matching TRBD2 (6 bases). Germline loops: CDR1 LGHNA, CDR2 YSLEER. Between the trimmed V and J ends, which lost 4 bases and 7 bases, there was a span of 14 bases. This CDR3 spans 14 amino acids. CDR3 bases: TGCGCCAGCAGCCGGGCGGGACGTCGGAATGAGCAGTTCTTC. It is translated as CASSRAGRRNEQFF.

This clonotype has at least ten counts. The chain carries TRBV10-2 and TRBJ1-1, with 7 bases aligning to TRBD1. J gave up 3 bases and V 7 bases, and 2 bases lay outside the gene matches. CDR1 is WSHSY and CDR2 is SAAADI in the germline V gene. The CDR3 length is 12 residues. The CDR3 DNA reads as TGCGCCAGCAAGACAGGGTACACTGAAGCTTTCTTT. Its protein product is CASKTGYTEAFF.

This clonotype was detected many times. The chain carries TRBV12-3 or TRBV12-4 and TRBJ2-2, with a tentative D call TRBD1 (6 bases). The CDR3 loop spans 14 amino acids. The V end was cut by 6 bases, the J end by 1 base, with 9 bases between. CDR3 sequence reads: CASSMTGNTGELFF. The CDR3 DNA follows: TGTGCCAGCAGCATGACAGGGAACACCGGGGAGCTGTTTTTT.

This clonotype was recorded many times. V and J are TRBV2 and TRBJ1-5; TRBD1 aligns across 10 bases. V was clipped by 7 bases and J by 2 bases; unmatched bases: 11. From germline, CDR1 is SNHLY and CDR2 FYNNEI. The CDR3 has 17 amino acids. The CDR3 is CASKWTGGLSGNQPQHF. CDR3 bases: TGTGCCAGCAAGTGGACAGGGGGACTTTCGGGCAATCAGCCCCAGCATTTT.

This clonotype was counted many times. The rearrangement joins TRBV7-9 to TRBJ1-2; D call uncertain. The germline V gene has CDR1 SEHNR and CDR2 FQNEAQ (reference sequence). The CDR3 loop spans 12 amino acids. With 11 bases removed from V and 6 bases from J, the gap between germline ends came to 16 bases. Written as DNA, the CDR3 is TGTGCCCCCGCCGGCTTTCGGGATGGCTACACCTTC. Its translation: CAPAGFRDGYTF. Supplemented by reference TRBV7-9 and TRBJ1-2, the full variable domain reads DTGVSQNPRHKITKRGQNVTFRCDPISEHNRLYWYRQTLGQGPEFLTYFQNEAQLEKSRLLSDRFSAERPKGSFSTLEIQRTEQGDSAMYLCAPAGFRDGYTFGSGTRLTVV.

The rearrangement links TRBV19 to TRBJ1-6, with D maybe TRBD1 (5 bases). Germline V gene lookup returns CDR1 LNHDA and CDR2 SQIVND (reference sequence). The CDR3 runs to 15 residues. V lost 4 bases to trimming and J lost 8 bases, with 15 bases between them. The CDR3 sequence: CASSRGTVLHSPLHF. DNA for the CDR3: TGTGCCAGTAGTAGAGGGACTGTATTACATTCACCCCTCCACTTT.

This clonotype was counted at least ten times. The chain employs TRBV7-8 and TRBJ2-1, with TRBD2 identical over 9 bases. The CDR3 is 12 residues long. Germline loops: CDR1 SGHVS, CDR2 FQNEAQ. The ends lost 1 base at V and 13 bases at J; junction bases unmatched: 2. The CDR3 reads CASSLGGLAQFF. The DNA for the CDR3 is TGTGCCAGCAGCTTAGGGGGACTAGCCCAGTTCTTC.

This clonotype has a count of ten or more. The chain joins TRBV20-1 to TRBJ2-7, with D possibly matching TRBD2 (5 bases). The length of the CDR3 is 11 residues. V lost 3 bases to trimming and J lost 3 bases, with 6 bases between them. Germline CDR1 reads DFQATT; CDR2 reads SNEGSKA (reference sequence). The CDR3 reads CSARAGYEQYF. CDR3 DNA sequence: TGCAGTGCTAGGGCGGGCTACGAGCAGTACTTC.

As concerns this clonotype: A read error may explain this, as a much larger clone is one base away. The chain uses TRBV5-1 and TRBJ2-7; D assignment may be TRBD1 or TRBD2 (5 bases each). The CDR3 is 15 amino acids. The ends were cut back, 3 bases at V and 7 bases at J, with 20 bases in the middle. Germline CDR1 is SGHRS and CDR2 is YFSETQ. The CDR3 DNA sequence: TGCGCCAGCAGCTCCGGGACGGAGCTACACAATGAGCAGTACTTC. Translating it yields CASSSGTELHNEQYF.

This clonotype has a count of ten or more. The chain joins TRBV27 to TRBJ1-2, with no clear D. In germline, CDR1 is MNHEY, CDR2 SMNVEV (reference sequence). Trimming took off 5 bases at V and 5 bases at J, with 18 bases between the two ends. This CDR3 region has 15 residues. In DNA form, the CDR3 reads TGTGCCAGCAGTCGGACTCTCGAGGGAAATTATGGCTACACCTTC. Protein: CASSRTLEGNYGYTF.